A selection of T cell receptor beta chains follows, all from one sample in a study of siplizumab effects on memory and regulatory T cells. The data were produced by immunoSEQ multiplex PCR, yet TCRdb's version contains in-frame clones alone and is incomplete. The sample lists about 100,000 clones; about 91% were seen once. The sequencing sample was made of CD4+ T cells sorted from blood. The receptors come from a human donor in good health. Some clones in this sample may be carry-over from other donors' samples. The CDR3 runs from the conserved cysteine through the conserved F or W. A D gene is named only where the DNA matches it firmly.

>.|TRBV7-2
CASSLGGGDQPQHF
>TRBD1|TRBV18
CASSSDRGQPQHF
>TRBD1|TRBV18
CASSPPPGQGPGIDYGYTF
>.|TRBV5-8
CASTAGKETQYF
>TRBD1|TRBV7-2
CASSSVRTGWYEQYF
>.|TRBV19
CASKTYGRNEKLFF
>TRBD2|TRBV6-1
CASKGLAVTYEQYF
>TRBD2|TRBV4-1
CASSQVPGRGTDTQYF
>.|TRBV27
CASSLELLGEQYF
>.|TRBV28
CASSFGLYGYTF